The clone carrying this T cell receptor (beta chain) was detected many times. The antigen is unknown. The CDR3 regions of TCR beta were amplified from RNA transcripts. HTBI primers were used for first-round RT-PCR of the TCR CDR3. TCRdb reprocessed the multiplex PCR reads with MiXCR, giving one entry per CDR3 protein. Of 300,000 to 400,000 distinct CDR3 sequences listed, less than 15% are singletons. CDR3 size: 17 residues. The V and J ends lost 6 bases and 3 bases, in that order; junction bases with no gene match: 7. The record originates from a study of T cells in Graves' hyperthyroidism and ophthalmopathy. PBMCs came from around 9.7 ml fresh peripheral blood. Broader study findings: A median around 6.8 months before onset, the model predicted ophthalmopathy.

The sequence came from a woman between 18 and 29 years old with Graves' hyperthyroidism. The chain is built from TRBV12-3 or TRBV12-4 and TRBJ2-6, with 11 bases identical to TRBD1. The sample taken for sequencing was blood. The CDR3 DNA sequence: TGTGCCAGCAGCCCGGGACAGGGGGTATTTGGGGCCAACGTCCTGACTTTC. Its protein is CASSPGQGVFGANVLTF.